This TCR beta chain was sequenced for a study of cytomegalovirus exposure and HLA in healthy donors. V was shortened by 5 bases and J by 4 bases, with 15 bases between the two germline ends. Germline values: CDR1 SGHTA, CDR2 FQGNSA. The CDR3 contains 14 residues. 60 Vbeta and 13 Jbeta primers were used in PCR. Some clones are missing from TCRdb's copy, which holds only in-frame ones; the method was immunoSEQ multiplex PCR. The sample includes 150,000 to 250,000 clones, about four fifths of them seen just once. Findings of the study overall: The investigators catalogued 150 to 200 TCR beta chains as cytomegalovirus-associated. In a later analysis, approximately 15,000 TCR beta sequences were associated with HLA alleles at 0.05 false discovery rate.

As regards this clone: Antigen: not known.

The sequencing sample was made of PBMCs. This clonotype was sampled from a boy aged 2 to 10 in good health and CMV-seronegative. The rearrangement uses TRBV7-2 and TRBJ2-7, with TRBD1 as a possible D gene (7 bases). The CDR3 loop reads CASSLPTGRYEQYF. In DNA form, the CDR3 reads TGTGCCAGCAGCCTACCGACAGGGAGGTACGAGCAGTACTTC.